This TCR beta chain derives from a study of response to subunit inactivated influenza vaccine. The study, taken as a whole, reports: Few new T cells, the authors suggested, are recruited by each seasonal influenza vaccination.

CDR3 length equals 16 residues. Germline CDR1 is DFQATT and CDR2 is SNEGSKA (reference sequence). J was trimmed by 3 bases and V by 0 bases; bases with no gene match: 5. Of note for this clonotype: The antigen remains undetermined.

TCRdb ran MiXCR on the RT-PCR reads and lists one entry per CDR3 protein. The sample shows 550,000 to 800,000 distinct CDR3 sequences, approximately 14% of them seen only once. The TCR sequence derives from a man in his forties or fifties who received an inactivated influenza vaccine. V and J are TRBV20-1 and TRBJ2-2; TRBD1 aligns across 9 bases. Specimen: PBMCs from blood, collected approximately 12 days after vaccination. Written as DNA, the CDR3 is TGCAGTGCTAGAGATTTTAGGACAGGGGACACCGGGGAGCTGTTTTTT. Translation gives CSARDFRTGDTGELFF.